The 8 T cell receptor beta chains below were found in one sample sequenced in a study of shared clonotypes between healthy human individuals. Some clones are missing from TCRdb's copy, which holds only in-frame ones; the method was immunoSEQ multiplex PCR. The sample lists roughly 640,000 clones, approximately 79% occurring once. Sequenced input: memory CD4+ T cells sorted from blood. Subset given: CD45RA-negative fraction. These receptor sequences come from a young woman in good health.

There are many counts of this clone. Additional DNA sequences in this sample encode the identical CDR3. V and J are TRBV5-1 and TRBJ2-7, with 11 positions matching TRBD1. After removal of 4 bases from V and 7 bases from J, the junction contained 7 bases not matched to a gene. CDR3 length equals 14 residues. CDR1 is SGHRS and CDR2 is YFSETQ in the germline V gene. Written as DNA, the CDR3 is TGCGCCAGCAGCCAGGGGACAGGGGGTCAGGAGCAGTACTTC. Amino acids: CASSQGTGGQEQYF.

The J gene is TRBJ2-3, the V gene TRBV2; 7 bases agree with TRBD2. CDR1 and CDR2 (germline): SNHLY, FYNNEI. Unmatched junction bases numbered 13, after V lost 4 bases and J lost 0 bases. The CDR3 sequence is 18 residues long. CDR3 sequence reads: CASSARASGKASTDTQYF. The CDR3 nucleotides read TGTGCCAGCAGTGCTCGGGCTAGCGGAAAAGCTAGCACAGATACGCAGTATTTT. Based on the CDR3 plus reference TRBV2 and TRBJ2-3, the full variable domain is EPEVTQTPSHQVTQMGQEVILRCVPISNHLYFYWYRQILGQKVEFLVSFYNNEISEKSEIFDDQFSVERPDGSNFTLKIRSTKLEDSAMYFCASSARASGKASTDTQYFGPGTRLTVL.

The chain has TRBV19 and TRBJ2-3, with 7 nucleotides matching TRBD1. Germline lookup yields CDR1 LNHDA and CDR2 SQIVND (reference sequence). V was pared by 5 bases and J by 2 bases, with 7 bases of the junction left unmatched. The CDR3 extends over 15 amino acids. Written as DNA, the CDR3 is TGTGCCAGTAGTGACAGGGTTTTATCCACAGATACGCAGTATTTT. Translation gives CASSDRVLSTDTQYF.

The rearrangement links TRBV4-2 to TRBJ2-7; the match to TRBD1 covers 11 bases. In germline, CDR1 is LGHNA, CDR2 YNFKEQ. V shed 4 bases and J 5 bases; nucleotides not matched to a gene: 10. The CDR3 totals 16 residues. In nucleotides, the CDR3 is TGTGCCAGCAGCCCCGGCCGGACAGGGGGCAGGGACGAGCAGTACTTC. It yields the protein CASSPGRTGGRDEQYF.

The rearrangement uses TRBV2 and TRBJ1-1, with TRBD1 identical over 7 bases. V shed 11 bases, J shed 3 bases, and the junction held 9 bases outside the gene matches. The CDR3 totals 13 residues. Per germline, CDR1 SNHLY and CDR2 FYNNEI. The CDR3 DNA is TGTGCCGACCGAGGGGACAGCTACACTGAAGCTTTCTTT. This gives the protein CADRGDSYTEAFF.

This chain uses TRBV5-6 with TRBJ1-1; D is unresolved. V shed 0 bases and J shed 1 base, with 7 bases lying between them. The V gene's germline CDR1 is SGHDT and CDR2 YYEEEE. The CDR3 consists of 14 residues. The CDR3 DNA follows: TGTGCCAGCAGCTTGGCCGGACCGAACACTGAAGCTTTCTTT. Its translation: CASSLAGPNTEAFF.

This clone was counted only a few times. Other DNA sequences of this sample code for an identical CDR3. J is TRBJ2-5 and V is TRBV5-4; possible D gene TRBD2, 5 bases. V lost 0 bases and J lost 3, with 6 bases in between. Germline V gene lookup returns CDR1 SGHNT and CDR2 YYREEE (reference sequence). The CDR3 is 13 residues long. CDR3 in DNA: TGTGCCAGCAGCTTGGAAGCGGAAGAGACCCAGTACTTC. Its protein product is CASSLEAEETQYF.

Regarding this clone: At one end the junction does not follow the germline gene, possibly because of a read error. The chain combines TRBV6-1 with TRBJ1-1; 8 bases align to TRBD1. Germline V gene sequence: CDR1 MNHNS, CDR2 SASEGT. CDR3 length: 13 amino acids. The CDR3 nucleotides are TGTGCCAGCAGTGGGACAGGGAACTCTGAAGCTTTCTTT. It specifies CASSGTGNSEAFF.